These 10 T cell receptor beta chains originate from one sample sequenced in a study of post-analysis software for immune sequencing data. TCR beta cDNA libraries included unique molecular identifiers. Each CDR3 protein is one row after TCRdb ran MiXCR on the PCR reads. The data show some 260,000 distinct CDR3 sequences, 35% to 40% seen once. Study findings and constraints: The study found TRBV5-6, TRBV5-1 and TRBV20-1 among 5 or 6 TRBV segments more frequent in patients than controls.

The antigens of these receptors remain unknown. The sample consisted of blood. Receptors were obtained from a girl aged 5-17 years with multiple sclerosis.

This clonotype was observed a single time. The junction departs from germline at one end; a sequencing error may be responsible. J is TRBJ2-5 and V is TRBV3-1; 12 positions match TRBD2. The CDR3 runs 16 residues. Germline V gives CDR1 LGHDT, CDR2 YNNKEL (reference sequence). The chain's CDR3 is CAGSQGLAGPQETQYF. CDR3 coding DNA: TGTGCCGGCAGCCAAGGACTAGCGGGGCCTCAAGAGACCCAGTACTTC.

This clonotype was seen at least ten times. The chain employs TRBV15 and TRBJ2-3, with no clear D. The germline gives CDR1 LNHNV, CDR2 YYDKDF (reference sequence). The CDR3 totals 15 residues. Trimming took off 1 base at V and 2 bases at J, with 10 bases between the two ends. The CDR3: CATSRVPEPTDTQYF. The CDR3 DNA sequence: TGTGCCACCAGCAGAGTTCCTGAACCCACAGATACGCAGTATTTT.

This clonotype was observed many times. The chain is built from TRBV29-1 and TRBJ1-2; a possible D gene is TRBD1 (5 bases). Germline-derived CDR1 and CDR2 are SQVTM and ANQGSEA. This CDR3 has 12 amino acids. With 3 bases removed from V and 3 bases from J, the gap between germline ends came to 8 bases. The CDR3 DNA reads TGCAGCGTTGACAGGGCGGACTATGGCTACACCTTC. This translates into CSVDRADYGYTF.

This clonotype was seen repeatedly, ten times or more. This sequence joins TRBV7-2 and TRBJ2-3, with D uncertain. Trimming removed 3 bases at V and 3 bases at J, with 7 bases between. This CDR3 comprises 13 residues. In germline, CDR1 is SGHTA, CDR2 FQGNSA. In DNA, the CDR3 is TGTGCCAGCAGCTTCAAGGGAACAGATACGCAGTATTTT. Translation gives CASSFKGTDTQYF. Based on the CDR3 plus reference TRBV7-2 and TRBJ2-3, the full variable domain is GAGVSQSPSNKVTEKGKDVELRCDPISGHTALYWYRQSLGQGLEFLIYFQGNSAPDKSGLPSDRFSAERTGGSVSTLTIQRTQQEDSAVYLCASSFKGTDTQYFGPGTRLTVL.

About this clonotype itself: Since a much larger clone is just one base distant, this may be a read error. The chain combines TRBV20-1 with TRBJ2-5, with TRBD2 matching 13 bases. CDR1 is DFQATT, CDR2 SNEGSKA, per germline (reference sequence). The CDR3 extends over 18 amino acids. With 7 bases clipped from V and 1 base from J, the junction kept 15 bases outside the gene matches. The CDR3 loop reads CSVQGLAGTTLRQETQYF. Here the CDR3 DNA reads TGCAGTGTTCAGGGACTAGCGGGGACAACGCTCCGCCAAGAGACCCAGTACTTC.

The J gene is TRBJ1-4, the V gene TRBV24-1, with D perhaps matching TRBD1 (6 bases). Per the germline V gene, CDR1 is KGHDR and CDR2 is SFDVKD. The CDR3 is 15 residues long. Deletions cut 3 bases from V and 12 bases from J, with 19 bases between. The CDR3 DNA reads TGTGCCACCAGTGATCCTTCGGGGGGGCAGGAAGAACTGTTTTTT. Protein product: CATSDPSGGQEELFF.

Ten or more counts support this clonotype. The V gene is TRBV21-1, the J gene TRBJ1-4; whether TRBD1, the table's D call, matches the DNA was not checked. TRBV21-1 is a listed pseudogene. The CDR3 spans 18 residues. The CDR3 is CASSKVSSGQGSNEKLFF. The CDR3 nucleotides read TGTGCCAGCAGCAAAGTGTCCTCCGGACAGGGCTCGAATGAAAAACTGTTTTTT.

On this clonotype: This clone may be a read error of a much larger clone one base away. The genes are TRBV29-1 and TRBJ1-2; 10 bases match TRBD1. Germline V gene sequence: CDR1 SQVTM, CDR2 ANQGSEA. Trimming at V came to 4 bases and at J to 4 bases, leaving 6 bases not matched to a gene. CDR3 size: 14 residues. CDR3 DNA sequence: TGCAGCGTTGGGGGACAGGGGTCCAGCTATGGCTACACCTTC. Protein: CSVGGQGSSYGYTF.

About this clonotype itself: Given a much more abundant clone one base away, this may be a read error. This sequence joins TRBV29-1 and TRBJ2-1, with D perhaps given as TRBD1 or TRBD2 (5 bases each). The end of the DNA fits TRBJ2-7 better, so the J call may be wrong. The CDR3 contains 17 residues. In germline, CDR1 is SQVTM, CDR2 ANQGSEA. The CDR3 DNA sequence: TGCAGCGTTGAAGGTTTTACCTCGGGACGCTCCTACAATGAGCAGTACTTC. It codes for CSVEGFTSGRSYNEQYF.

V and J are TRBV12-3 or TRBV12-4 and TRBJ2-2; a weak D match, TRBD1 (6 bases). Trimming removed 3 bases at V and 4 bases at J, with 6 bases between. There are 13 residues in the CDR3. CDR3 nucleotides: TGTGCCAGCAGTTTGGGGGCCACCGGGGAGCTGTTTTTT. Amino acid sequence: CASSLGATGELFF.